This TCR beta chain originates from a study of T cells in women clearing cervical HPV infection. Study-level background: Women with histologically confirmed HPV16-related CIN3 or worse, 2 with invasive cancer, served as cases. Controls' single incident HPV16 infection cleared within 12 months without precancer. Cases' blood sampling followed lesion detection by median around 150 days (90 to 200).

The V gene's germline CDR1 is SGHTA and CDR2 FQGNSA. V was clipped by 1 base and J by 3 bases, with 7 bases between them. The CDR3 is 14 amino acids. Note on this clone: Read coverage stops 3 residues before the CDR3 terminus; the germline J gene supplies the remainder.

All donors had a single incident cervical HPV16 infection, not prevalent. Here immunoSEQ multiplex PCR was the method, and the copy in TCRdb shows in-frame clones only, minus some. Found here are roughly 28,000 clones; the top ten clones hold under 3.5%. This receptor was taken from a woman between 18 and 69 years old with a cervical HPV16 infection that either progressed to CIN3+ or cleared (not recorded which). The source material was blood buffy coat. The J gene is TRBJ1-5, the V gene TRBV7-2; D is ambiguous. The DNA read from the CDR3 is TGTGCCAGCAGCTTAGGTTCAATCAATCAGCCC. Translation: CASSLGSINQP. The CDR3 reads in full as CASSLGSINQPQHF. Together with reference TRBV7-2 and TRBJ1-5, the CDR3 gives the full variable domain: GAGVSQSPSNKVTEKGKDVELRCDPISGHTALYWYRQSLGQGLEFLIYFQGNSAPDKSGLPSDRFSAERTGGSVSTLTIQRTQQEDSAVYLCASSLGSINQPQHFGDGTRLSIL.